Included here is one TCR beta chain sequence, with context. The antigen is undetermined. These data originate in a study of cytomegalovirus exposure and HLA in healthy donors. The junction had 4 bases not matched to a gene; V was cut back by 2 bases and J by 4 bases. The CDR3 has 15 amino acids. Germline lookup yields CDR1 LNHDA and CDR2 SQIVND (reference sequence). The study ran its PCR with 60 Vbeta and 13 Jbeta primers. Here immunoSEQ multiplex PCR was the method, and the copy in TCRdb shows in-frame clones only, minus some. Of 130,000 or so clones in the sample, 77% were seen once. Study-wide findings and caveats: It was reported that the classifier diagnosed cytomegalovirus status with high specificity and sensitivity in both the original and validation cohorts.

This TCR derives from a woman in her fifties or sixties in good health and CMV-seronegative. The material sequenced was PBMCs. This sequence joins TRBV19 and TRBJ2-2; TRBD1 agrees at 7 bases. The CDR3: CASSITQGVTGELFF. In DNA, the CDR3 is TGTGCCAGTAGTATAACTCAGGGGGTCACCGGGGAGCTGTTTTTT.